Listed below are T cell receptor beta chains from one sample, sequenced in a study of blood T cell repertoires in COVID-19. Only in-frame clones appear in the TCRdb table, and some are missing; sequencing was by immunoSEQ multiplex PCR. The sample holds 200,000 or so clones, over 65% seen once. Material for sequencing was peripheral blood. These receptors were collected from a person aged 70 to 85 with COVID-19, enrolled during active disease. Both conserved end residues are part of each CDR3. The order of the fields is CDR3 protein, CDR3 DNA, V gene, J gene, clone size, D gene. The D gene is left open where the match is weak. Not all rows give a size; the values are once, few, many and, for expanded clones, a class.

CDR3 protein: CATSRGGPAGELFF; CDR3 DNA: TGTGCCACCAGTCGGGGGGGGCCGGCCGGGGAGCTGTTTTTT; V gene: TRBV24-1; J gene: TRBJ2-2; clone size: .; D gene: TRBD2
CDR3 protein: CASSPQRGGLYNEQFF; CDR3 DNA: TGTGCCAGCTCACCGCAGCGAGGAGGACTCTACAATGAGCAGTTCTTC; V gene: TRBV18; J gene: TRBJ2-1; clone size: .; D gene: .
CDR3 protein: CASSKARDRISTEAFF; CDR3 DNA: TGTGCCAGCAGCAAAGCCCGGGACAGGATCAGCACTGAAGCTTTCTTT; V gene: TRBV21-1; J gene: TRBJ1-1; clone size: .; D gene: .
CDR3 protein: CASSLGPTGNTGELFF; CDR3 DNA: TGTGCCAGCAGCTTAGGGCCGACAGGGAACACCGGGGAGCTGTTTTTT; V gene: TRBV11-1; J gene: TRBJ2-2; clone size: .; D gene: .
CDR3 protein: CASSLGGGRPGELFF; CDR3 DNA: TGTGCCAGCAGCTTGGGAGGGGGCCGGCCCGGGGAGCTGTTTTTT; V gene: TRBV5-5; J gene: TRBJ2-2; clone size: once; D gene: TRBD1
CDR3 protein: CASSRDFSGGLTGELFF; CDR3 DNA: TGTGCCAGCAGCCGGGACTTCAGCGGGGGGCTGACCGGGGAGCTGTTTTTT; V gene: TRBV3-1/TRBV3-2; J gene: TRBJ2-2; clone size: .; D gene: TRBD2
CDR3 protein: CASSFRFDRGREQYF; CDR3 DNA: TGTGCCAGCAGCTTTCGTTTTGACAGGGGGCGCGAGCAGTACTTC; V gene: TRBV7-6; J gene: TRBJ2-7; clone size: .; D gene: TRBD1
CDR3 protein: CASSLARGDSGNTIYF; CDR3 DNA: TGTGCCAGCAGCTTAGCCAGGGGCGACTCTGGAAACACCATATATTTT; V gene: TRBV7-8; J gene: TRBJ1-3; clone size: .; D gene: .
CDR3 protein: CASSPAGTSVHEQYF; CDR3 DNA: TGTGCCAGCAGCCCGGCTGGGACTAGCGTCCACGAGCAGTACTTC; V gene: TRBV7-9; J gene: TRBJ2-7; clone size: .; D gene: TRBD2
CDR3 protein: CASQDQGDQPQHF; CDR3 DNA: TGTGCCAGCCAGGACCAGGGCGATCAGCCCCAGCATTTT; V gene: TRBV18; J gene: TRBJ1-5; clone size: .; D gene: .
CDR3 protein: CASIRGSDTEAFF; CDR3 DNA: TGTGCCAGCATTCGGGGGTCGGACACTGAAGCTTTCTTT; V gene: TRBV28; J gene: TRBJ1-1; clone size: .; D gene: .
CDR3 protein: CASSHFPTRETSATTSYNEQFF; CDR3 DNA: TGTGCCAGCAGCCACTTTCCTACCAGGGAGACTAGCGCGACGACCTCCTACAATGAGCAGTTCTTC; V gene: TRBV3-1/TRBV3-2; J gene: TRBJ2-1; clone size: .; D gene: TRBD2
CDR3 protein: CASSQQGSAKNIQYF; CDR3 DNA: TGTGCCAGCAGCCAGCAGGGTTCGGCCAAAAACATTCAGTACTTC; V gene: TRBV14; J gene: TRBJ2-4; clone size: .; D gene: .
CDR3 protein: CASSIHLATNTGELFF; CDR3 DNA: TGCGCCAGCAGCATCCATTTAGCCACAAACACCGGGGAGCTGTTTTTT; V gene: TRBV4-1; J gene: TRBJ2-2; clone size: once; D gene: .
CDR3 protein: CASRPLGGAVLNTEAFF; CDR3 DNA: TGTGCCAGCAGACCCCTTGGGGGCGCGGTTCTGAACACTGAAGCTTTCTTT; V gene: TRBV7-9; J gene: TRBJ1-1; clone size: .; D gene: .
CDR3 protein: CASSYGTAPGGDTQYF; CDR3 DNA: TGTGCCAGCAGTTACGGAACCGCTCCCGGGGGAGATACGCAGTATTTT; V gene: TRBV6-2/TRBV6-3; J gene: TRBJ2-3; clone size: .; D gene: .
CDR3 protein: CSVDSRSVRATQYF; CDR3 DNA: TGCAGCGTTGATAGTCGGTCGGTCCGCGCTACGCAGTATTTT; V gene: TRBV29-1; J gene: TRBJ2-3; clone size: .; D gene: .
CDR3 protein: CASSRSWFGGTKTFTDTQYF; CDR3 DNA: TGTGCCAGCAGCCGCTCTTGGTTCGGCGGGACCAAAACCTTCACAGATACGCAGTATTTT; V gene: TRBV3-1/TRBV3-2; J gene: TRBJ2-3; clone size: .; D gene: .
CDR3 protein: CASSRTSGATYEQYF; CDR3 DNA: TGTGCCAGCAGCCGGACTAGCGGGGCCACCTACGAGCAGTACTTC; V gene: TRBV7-9; J gene: TRBJ2-7; clone size: .; D gene: TRBD2
CDR3 protein: CASRAGDYSGNTIYF; CDR3 DNA: TGTGCCAGCCGGGCAGGGGATTACTCTGGAAACACCATATATTTT; V gene: TRBV6-5; J gene: TRBJ1-3; clone size: .; D gene: .
CDR3 protein: CASSFFGRPGVGELFF; CDR3 DNA: TGTGCCAGCAGCTTCTTCGGACGGCCGGGGGTCGGGGAGCTGTTTTTT; V gene: TRBV7-2; J gene: TRBJ2-2; clone size: .; D gene: .
CDR3 protein: CASSELKTGASFGANVLTF; CDR3 DNA: TGTGCCAGCAGTGAACTTAAAACAGGGGCGAGCTTTGGGGCCAACGTCCTGACTTTC; V gene: TRBV6-1; J gene: TRBJ2-6; clone size: .; D gene: TRBD1
CDR3 protein: CAISVTGTSGHNEQFF; CDR3 DNA: TGTGCCATCAGTGTTACCGGGACTAGCGGACACAATGAGCAGTTCTTC; V gene: TRBV10-3; J gene: TRBJ2-1; clone size: .; D gene: TRBD2
CDR3 protein: CAISYLAGANNEQFF; CDR3 DNA: TGTGCCATCAGCTACCTAGCGGGGGCTAACAATGAGCAGTTCTTC; V gene: TRBV10-3; J gene: TRBJ2-1; clone size: .; D gene: TRBD2
CDR3 protein: CATSRQGVAYEQYF; CDR3 DNA: TGTGCCACCAGTAGACAGGGGGTAGCCTACGAGCAGTACTTC; V gene: TRBV24-1; J gene: TRBJ2-7; clone size: .; D gene: TRBD1
CDR3 protein: CASSLDRDYEQYF; CDR3 DNA: TGTGCCAGCAGCTTGGACAGGGACTACGAGCAGTACTTC; V gene: TRBV11-2; J gene: TRBJ2-7; clone size: .; D gene: TRBD1
CDR3 protein: CASSQGGGKAQYF; CDR3 DNA: TGTGCCAGCAGCCAGGGCGGTGGGAAGGCGCAGTACTTC; V gene: TRBV13; J gene: TRBJ2-7; clone size: .; D gene: .
CDR3 protein: CASSLMASGANVLTF; CDR3 DNA: TGCGCCAGCAGCTTGATGGCCTCTGGGGCCAACGTCCTGACTTTC; V gene: TRBV5-1; J gene: TRBJ2-6; clone size: few; D gene: .
CDR3 protein: CAWQTGSTEAFF; CDR3 DNA: TGTGCCTGGCAAACAGGGAGCACTGAAGCTTTCTTT; V gene: TRBV30; J gene: TRBJ1-1; clone size: .; D gene: .
CDR3 protein: CAISEPDGDRYEQYF; CDR3 DNA: TGTGCCATCAGTGAGCCGGACGGGGACAGATACGAGCAGTACTTC; V gene: TRBV10-3; J gene: TRBJ2-7; clone size: .; D gene: TRBD1
CDR3 protein: CASSPDTGELFF; CDR3 DNA: TGCGCCAGCAGCCCAGACACCGGGGAGCTGTTTTTT; V gene: TRBV4-3; J gene: TRBJ2-2; clone size: .; D gene: .
CDR3 protein: CASSQRLRLSGGVYEQYF; CDR3 DNA: TGTGCCAGCAGCCAACGACTAAGACTAAGCGGGGGGGTCTACGAGCAGTACTTC; V gene: TRBV3-1/TRBV3-2; J gene: TRBJ2-7; clone size: once; D gene: TRBD2
CDR3 protein: CASSQTGTSGYNEQFF; CDR3 DNA: TGTGCCAGCAGCCAAACAGGGACTAGCGGATACAATGAGCAGTTCTTC; V gene: TRBV14; J gene: TRBJ2-1; clone size: .; D gene: TRBD2
CDR3 protein: CSARVGGATHF; CDR3 DNA: TGCAGTGCTAGAGTAGGAGGCGCGACGCACTTC; V gene: TRBV20-1; J gene: TRBJ2-7; clone size: few; D gene: .
CDR3 protein: CASSPGQRNTGELFF; CDR3 DNA: TGTGCCAGCAGCCCGGGACAGAGGAACACCGGGGAGCTGTTTTTT; V gene: TRBV7-2; J gene: TRBJ2-2; clone size: .; D gene: TRBD1
CDR3 protein: CASSGTSGYNEQFF; CDR3 DNA: TGTGCCAGCAGTGGGACTAGCGGATACAATGAGCAGTTCTTC; V gene: TRBV27; J gene: TRBJ2-1; clone size: .; D gene: TRBD2
CDR3 protein: CASSQVEGTGELFF; CDR3 DNA: TGTGCCAGCAGCCAAGTCGAGGGCACCGGGGAGCTGTTTTTT; V gene: TRBV3-1/TRBV3-2; J gene: TRBJ2-2; clone size: .; D gene: .
CDR3 protein: CASSIPDTKQNPYEQYF; CDR3 DNA: TGTGCCAGTAGTATACCGGACACAAAACAAAACCCCTACGAGCAGTACTTC; V gene: TRBV19; J gene: TRBJ2-7; clone size: few; D gene: .
CDR3 protein: CASSRSGTHSTEAFF; CDR3 DNA: TGTGCCAGCAGCCGGTCCGGGACTCATTCCACTGAAGCTTTCTTT; V gene: TRBV6-5; J gene: TRBJ1-1; clone size: .; D gene: .
CDR3 protein: CASSTPFHQDGYTF; CDR3 DNA: TGTGCCAGCAGTACTCCGTTCCATCAAGATGGCTACACCTTC; V gene: TRBV6-2/TRBV6-3; J gene: TRBJ1-2; clone size: .; D gene: .
CDR3 protein: CASSQGLAGGYEQYF; CDR3 DNA: TGTGCCAGCAGCCAAGGACTAGCGGGAGGCTACGAGCAGTACTTC; V gene: TRBV3-1/TRBV3-2; J gene: TRBJ2-7; clone size: .; D gene: TRBD2
CDR3 protein: CASSSGQVYGYTF; CDR3 DNA: TGTGCCAGCAGTTCTGGACAGGTCTATGGCTACACCTTC; V gene: TRBV28; J gene: TRBJ1-2; clone size: once; D gene: TRBD1
CDR3 protein: CASSEVRGNTGELFF; CDR3 DNA: TGTGCCAGCAGTGAAGTAAGGGGGAACACCGGGGAGCTGTTTTTT; V gene: TRBV2; J gene: TRBJ2-2; clone size: .; D gene: .
CDR3 protein: CASRHGDRIYGYTF; CDR3 DNA: TGTGCCAGCAGGCACGGGGACAGGATATATGGCTACACCTTC; V gene: TRBV2; J gene: TRBJ1-2; clone size: .; D gene: TRBD1
CDR3 protein: CASSPRLGGEYNEQFF; CDR3 DNA: TGTGCCAGCAGCCCGAGGCTCGGGGGGGAATACAATGAGCAGTTCTTC; V gene: TRBV7-9; J gene: TRBJ2-1; clone size: .; D gene: TRBD2
CDR3 protein: CASSSLGLASRNEQFF; CDR3 DNA: TGTGCCAGCAGTTCTCTGGGACTAGCTTCCCGCAATGAGCAGTTCTTC; V gene: TRBV28; J gene: TRBJ2-1; clone size: .; D gene: TRBD2
CDR3 protein: CASSLDRANTEAFF; CDR3 DNA: TGTGCCAGCAGCTTGGACAGGGCGAACACTGAAGCTTTCTTT; V gene: TRBV13; J gene: TRBJ1-1; clone size: few; D gene: TRBD1
CDR3 protein: CAWKRGGNTEAFF; CDR3 DNA: TGTGCCTGGAAACGGGGGGGGAATACTGAAGCTTTCTTT; V gene: TRBV30; J gene: TRBJ1-1; clone size: .; D gene: .
CDR3 protein: CASSTEGATWTDTQYF; CDR3 DNA: TGTGCCAGCAGCACCGAGGGGGCCACATGGACAGATACGCAGTATTTT; V gene: TRBV28; J gene: TRBJ2-3; clone size: .; D gene: TRBD1
CDR3 protein: CASSLIMTSGINSYNEQFF; CDR3 DNA: TGTGCCAGCAGTTTGATTATGACTAGCGGCATTAACTCCTACAATGAGCAGTTCTTC; V gene: TRBV28; J gene: TRBJ2-1; clone size: .; D gene: TRBD2
CDR3 protein: CSVDILATNTGELFF; CDR3 DNA: TGCAGCGTTGATATATTAGCGACGAACACCGGGGAGCTGTTTTTT; V gene: TRBV29-1; J gene: TRBJ2-2; clone size: .; D gene: .
CDR3 protein: CASRRTGGGGRRYEQYF; CDR3 DNA: TGTGCCAGCAGAAGGACAGGGGGAGGGGGTAGGCGCTACGAGCAGTACTTC; V gene: TRBV28; J gene: TRBJ2-7; clone size: .; D gene: TRBD1